What follows are 7 T cell receptor beta chains derived from one specimen sequenced in a study of monozygotic twins with inflammatory bowel disease (dated by TCRdb to the late 2010s). The receptor library was made with 5' RACE. The instrument was an Illumina HiSeq 2500. TCRdb reprocessed the sequencing reads and holds a single record per CDR3 protein sequence, with no DNA. The sample has over 150,000 distinct CDR3 sequences on record. Of the sample, around 2.4% is held by the ten largest clones. The sequenced sample was blood. The receptor source for this set is a human donor with ulcerative colitis or Crohn's disease, or a healthy co-twin of an affected twin (not recorded which).

The chain combines TRBV6-1 with TRBJ2-1; the D gene TCRdb calls, TRBD2, cannot be checked with no DNA. This CDR3 region has 16 residues. CDR1 and CDR2 from the germline V gene are MNHNS and SASEGT. The CDR3 region is CASRGSGSEAYNEQFF.

The genes are TRBV7-9 and TRBJ2-3; no DNA is available, so the TRBD1 call from TCRdb remains unchecked. The CDR3 sequence is 13 residues long. CDR1 SEHNR and CDR2 FQNEAQ come from the germline V gene (reference sequence). The CDR3 region is CASSLVRGDTQYF.

This rearrangement joins TRBV7-2 to TRBJ1-1; TCRdb gives TRBD1 as the D gene, but with no DNA this cannot be confirmed. The germline gives CDR1 SGHTA, CDR2 FQGNSA. The CDR3 has 14 amino acids. CDR3 sequence reads: CASSAYRGRTEAFF.

The chain combines TRBV21-1 with TRBJ1-5. TRBV21-1 represents a pseudogene. The CDR3 is 15 residues long. CDR3 sequence: CATPLGRSCNQPQHF.

The rearrangement links TRBV3-1 to TRBJ2-7; checking the TCRdb D call of TRBD2 is not possible without DNA. This CDR3 contains 18 residues. Germline CDR1 reads LGHDT; CDR2 reads YNNKEL (reference sequence). CDR3 region: CASSQAGTSGLGIDEQYF.

This chain links TRBV7-8 with TRBJ2-1; TCRdb calls TRBD1, which cannot be checked without DNA. This CDR3 has 16 residues. Looked up from germline, CDR1 is SGHVS and CDR2 is FQNEAQ. The CDR3 loop is CASSLLLAGAGGKQFF.

V usage is TRBV7-8 and J usage is TRBJ2-3; checking the TCRdb D call of TRBD2 is not possible without DNA. CDR1 is SGHVS and CDR2 is FQNEAQ in the germline V gene. The CDR3 is 18 residues long. This CDR3 is CASSLPRTSGREEDTQYF.